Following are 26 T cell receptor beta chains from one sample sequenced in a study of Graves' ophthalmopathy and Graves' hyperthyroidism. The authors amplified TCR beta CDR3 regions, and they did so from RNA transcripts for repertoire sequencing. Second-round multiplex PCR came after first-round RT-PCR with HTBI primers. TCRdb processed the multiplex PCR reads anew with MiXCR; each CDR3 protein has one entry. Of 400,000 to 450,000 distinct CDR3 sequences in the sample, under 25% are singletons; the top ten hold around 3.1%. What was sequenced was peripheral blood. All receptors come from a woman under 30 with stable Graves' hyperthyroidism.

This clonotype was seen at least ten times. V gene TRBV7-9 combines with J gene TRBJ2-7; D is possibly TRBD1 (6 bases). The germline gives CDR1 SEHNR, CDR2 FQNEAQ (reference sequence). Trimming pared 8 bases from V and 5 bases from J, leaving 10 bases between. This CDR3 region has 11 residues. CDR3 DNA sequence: TGTGCCAGCGGGCAGGGGAACGAGCAGTACTTC. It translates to CASGQGNEQYF.

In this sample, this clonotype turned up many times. In nucleotides, the CDR3 is TGTGCCAGCAGTTGGGACAGGGGGCAGCCCCAGCATTTT. It specifies CASSWDRGQPQHF. The V and J genes are TRBV6-5 and TRBJ1-5; 11 nucleotides agree with TRBD1. This CDR3 has 13 amino acids. The junction had 0 bases not matched to a gene; V was cut back by 4 bases and J by 7 bases. CDR1 and CDR2 from the germline V gene are MNHEY and SVGAGI.

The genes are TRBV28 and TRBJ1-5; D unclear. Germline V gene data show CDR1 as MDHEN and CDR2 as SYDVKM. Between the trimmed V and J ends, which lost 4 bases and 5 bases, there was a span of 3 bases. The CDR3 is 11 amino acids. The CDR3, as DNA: TGTGCCAGCAGTTCTTATCAGCCCCAGCATTTT. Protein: CASSSYQPQHF.

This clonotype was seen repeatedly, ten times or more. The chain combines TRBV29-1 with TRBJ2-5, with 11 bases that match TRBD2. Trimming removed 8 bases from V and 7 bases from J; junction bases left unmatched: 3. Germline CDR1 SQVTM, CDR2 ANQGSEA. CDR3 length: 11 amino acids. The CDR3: CSSTSGVTQYF. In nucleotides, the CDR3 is TGCAGCTCGACTAGCGGGGTGACCCAGTACTTC.

The CDR3 sequence: CASSLLYLNTEAFF. In nucleotides, the CDR3 is TGTGCCAGCAGCTTATTGTACCTGAACACTGAAGCTTTCTTT. This chain joins TRBV7-8 and TRBJ1-1; D is unresolved. Germline CDR1 and CDR2: SGHVS and FQNEAQ. V was clipped by 2 bases and J by 0 bases, with 7 bases between them. This CDR3 spans 14 amino acids.

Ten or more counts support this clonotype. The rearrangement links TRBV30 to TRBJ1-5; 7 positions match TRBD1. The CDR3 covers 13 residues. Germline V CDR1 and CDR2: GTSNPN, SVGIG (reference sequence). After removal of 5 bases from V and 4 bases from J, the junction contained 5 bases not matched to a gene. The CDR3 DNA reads TGTGCCTGGGGACAGGACGTAAATCAGCCCCAGCATTTT. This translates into CAWGQDVNQPQHF.

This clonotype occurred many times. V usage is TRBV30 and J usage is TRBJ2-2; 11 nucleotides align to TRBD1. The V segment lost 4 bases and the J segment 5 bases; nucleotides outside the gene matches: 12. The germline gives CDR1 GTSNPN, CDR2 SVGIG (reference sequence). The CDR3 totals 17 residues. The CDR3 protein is CAWTGQGGLTVTGELFF. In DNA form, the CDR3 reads TGTGCCTGGACGGGACAGGGGGGTTTAACGGTAACCGGGGAGCTGTTTTTT. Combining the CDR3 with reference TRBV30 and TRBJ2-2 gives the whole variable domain SQTIHQWPATLVQPVGSPLSLECTVEGTSNPNLYWYRQAAGRGLQLLFYSVGIGQISSEVPQNLSASRPQDRQFILSSKKLLLSDSGFYLCAWTGQGGLTVTGELFFGEGSRLTVL.

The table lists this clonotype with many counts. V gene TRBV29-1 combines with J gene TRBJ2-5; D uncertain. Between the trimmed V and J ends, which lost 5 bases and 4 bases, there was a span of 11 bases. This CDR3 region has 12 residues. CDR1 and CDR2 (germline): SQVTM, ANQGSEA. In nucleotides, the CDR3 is TGCAGCGTTTTCACAGACGTAGAGACCCAGTACTTC. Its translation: CSVFTDVETQYF.

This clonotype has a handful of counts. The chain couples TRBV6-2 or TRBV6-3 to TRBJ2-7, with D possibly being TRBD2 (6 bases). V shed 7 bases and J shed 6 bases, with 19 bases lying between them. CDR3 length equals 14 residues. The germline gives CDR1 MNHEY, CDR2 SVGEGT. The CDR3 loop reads CASNQGTHVGEQYF. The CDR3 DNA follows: TGTGCCAGCAATCAAGGGACTCACGTAGGCGAGCAGTACTTC.

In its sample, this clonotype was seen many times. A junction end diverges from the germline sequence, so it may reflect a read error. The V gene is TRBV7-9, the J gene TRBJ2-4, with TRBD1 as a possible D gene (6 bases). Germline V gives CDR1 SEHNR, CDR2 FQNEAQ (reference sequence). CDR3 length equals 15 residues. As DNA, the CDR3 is TGTGCCGGCAGCTTAGGCGAGGGGGTCAAAAACATTCAGTACTTC. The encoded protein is CAGSLGEGVKNIQYF. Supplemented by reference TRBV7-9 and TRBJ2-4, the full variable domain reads DTGVSQNPRHKITKRGQNVTFRCDPISEHNRLYWYRQTLGQGPEFLTYFQNEAQLEKSRLLSDRFSAERPKGSFSTLEIQRTEQGDSAMYLCAGSLGEGVKNIQYFGAGTRLSVL.

DNA of the CDR3: TGTGCCAGCAGATACAGGGGTTTTGACACTGAAGCTTTCTTT. Translation gives CASRYRGFDTEAFF. This chain links TRBV5-5 with TRBJ1-1; the match to TRBD1 covers 7 bases. Germline CDR1 is SGHKS and CDR2 is YYEKEE (reference sequence). The ends lost 5 bases at V and 3 bases at J; junction bases unmatched: 7. The CDR3 totals 14 residues.

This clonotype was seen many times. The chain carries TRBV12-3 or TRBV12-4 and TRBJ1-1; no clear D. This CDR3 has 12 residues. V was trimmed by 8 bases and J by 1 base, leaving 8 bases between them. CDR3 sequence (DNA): TGTGCCAGCGGCCTACGGAACACTGAAGCTTTCTTT. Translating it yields CASGLRNTEAFF.

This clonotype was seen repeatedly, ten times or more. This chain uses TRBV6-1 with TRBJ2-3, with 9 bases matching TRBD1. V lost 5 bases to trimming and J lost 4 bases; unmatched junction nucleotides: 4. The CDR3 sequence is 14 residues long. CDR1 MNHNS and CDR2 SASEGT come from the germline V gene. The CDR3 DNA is TGTGCCAGCAGTCCCAGGACAGGGGCAGATACGCAGTATTTT. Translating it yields CASSPRTGADTQYF.

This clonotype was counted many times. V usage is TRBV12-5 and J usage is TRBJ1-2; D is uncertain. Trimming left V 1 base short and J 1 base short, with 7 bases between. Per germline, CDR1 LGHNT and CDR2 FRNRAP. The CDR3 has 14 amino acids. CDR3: CASGLGQCNYGYTF. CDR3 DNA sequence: TGTGCTAGTGGTTTGGGACAATGTAACTATGGCTACACCTTC.

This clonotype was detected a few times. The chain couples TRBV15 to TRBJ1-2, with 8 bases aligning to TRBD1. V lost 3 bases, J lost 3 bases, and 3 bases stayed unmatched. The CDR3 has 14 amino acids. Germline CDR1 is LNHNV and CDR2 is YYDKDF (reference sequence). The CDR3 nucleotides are TGTGCCACCAGCAGGGACAGGGAAGACTATGGCTACACCTTC. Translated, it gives CATSRDREDYGYTF.

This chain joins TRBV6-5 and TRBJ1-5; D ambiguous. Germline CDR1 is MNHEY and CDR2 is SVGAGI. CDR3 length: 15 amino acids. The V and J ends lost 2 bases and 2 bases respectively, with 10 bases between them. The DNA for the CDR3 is TGTGCCAGCAGTTACGCTCCAAGTGGCAATCAGCCCCAGCATTTT. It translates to CASSYAPSGNQPQHF.

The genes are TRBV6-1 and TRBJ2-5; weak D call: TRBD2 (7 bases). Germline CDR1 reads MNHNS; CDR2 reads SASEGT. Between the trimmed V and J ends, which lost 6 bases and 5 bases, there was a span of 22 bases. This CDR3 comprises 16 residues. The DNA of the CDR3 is TGTGCCAGCAGCCAAACGGGGGCTAGCGGTTACGAGACCCAGTACTTC. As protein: CASSQTGASGYETQYF.

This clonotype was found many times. The CDR3 nucleotides are TGCAGTGCTAGAGATATGAGATACGAGCAGTACTTC. As protein: CSARDMRYEQYF. The rearrangement uses TRBV20-1 and TRBJ2-7; D is unclear. CDR3 length: 12 amino acids. Germline V gene data show CDR1 as DFQATT and CDR2 as SNEGSKA (reference sequence). The V end was cut by 0 bases, the J end by 4 bases, with 7 bases between.

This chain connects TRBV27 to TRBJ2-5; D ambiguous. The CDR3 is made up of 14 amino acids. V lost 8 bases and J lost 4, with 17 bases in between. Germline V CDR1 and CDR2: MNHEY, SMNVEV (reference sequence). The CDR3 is CASGRPSRTETQYF. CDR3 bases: TGTGCCAGCGGCAGACCCTCGAGGACAGAGACCCAGTACTTC.

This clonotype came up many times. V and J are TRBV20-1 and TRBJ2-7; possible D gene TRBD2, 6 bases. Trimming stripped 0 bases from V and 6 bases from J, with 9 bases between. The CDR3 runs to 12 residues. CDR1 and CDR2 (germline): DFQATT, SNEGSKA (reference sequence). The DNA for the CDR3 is TGCAGTGCTAGAGAGGCTAGCGCCGAGCAGTACTTC. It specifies CSAREASAEQYF.

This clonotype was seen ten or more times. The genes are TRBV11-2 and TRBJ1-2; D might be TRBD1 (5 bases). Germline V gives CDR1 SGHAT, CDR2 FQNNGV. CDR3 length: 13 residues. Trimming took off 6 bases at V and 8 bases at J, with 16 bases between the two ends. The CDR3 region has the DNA TGTGCCAGCAGGGACGGGGGGAAACAGGGCTACACCTTC. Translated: CASRDGGKQGYTF.

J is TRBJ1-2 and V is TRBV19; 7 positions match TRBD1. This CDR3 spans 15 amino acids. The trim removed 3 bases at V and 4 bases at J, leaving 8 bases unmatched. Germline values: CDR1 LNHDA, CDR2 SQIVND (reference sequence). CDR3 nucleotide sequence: TGTGCCAGTAGTATCCAGGGGGAAGGCGCCTATGGCTACACCTTC. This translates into CASSIQGEGAYGYTF.

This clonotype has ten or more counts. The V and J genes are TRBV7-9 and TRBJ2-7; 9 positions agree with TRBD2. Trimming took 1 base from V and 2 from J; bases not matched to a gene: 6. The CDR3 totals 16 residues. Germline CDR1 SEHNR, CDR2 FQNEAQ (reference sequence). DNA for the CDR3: TGTGCCAGCAGCTTAGAATCCAGCGGGAGGCCCTACGAGCAGTACTTC. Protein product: CASSLESSGRPYEQYF.

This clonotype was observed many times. The CDR3 is CASSPQGGWSSYEQYF. CDR3 DNA sequence: TGTGCCAGCTCACCCCAGGGGGGTTGGAGCTCCTACGAGCAGTACTTC. J is TRBJ2-7 and V is TRBV18, with D perhaps matching TRBD1 (7 bases). The germline V and J ends were trimmed by 3 bases and 0 bases, with 15 bases remaining between them. The germline V gene encodes CDR1 KGHSH and CDR2 LQKENI. This CDR3 region has 16 residues.

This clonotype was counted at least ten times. The CDR3 sequence is CASSRRGPYEQYF. The CDR3 DNA sequence: TGTGCCAGCAGCCGCCGCGGGCCGTACGAGCAGTACTTC. This chain links TRBV6-2 or TRBV6-3 with TRBJ2-7; TRBD2 might be the D (5 bases). The germline V gene encodes CDR1 MNHEY and CDR2 SVGEGT. The CDR3 length is 13 residues. With 6 bases removed from V and 4 bases from J, the gap between germline ends came to 13 bases.

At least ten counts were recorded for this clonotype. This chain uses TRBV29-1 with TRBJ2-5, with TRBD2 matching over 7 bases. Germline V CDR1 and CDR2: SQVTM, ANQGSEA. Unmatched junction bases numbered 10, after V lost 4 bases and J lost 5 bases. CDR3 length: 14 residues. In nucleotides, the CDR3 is TGCAGCGTTGGGCCGGTGGTCGGGAGGGAGACCCAGTACTTC. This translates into CSVGPVVGRETQYF.